Sequencing of this T cell receptor beta chain was carried out in a study of T cells in Graves' hyperthyroidism and ophthalmopathy. Points on this clonotype: The junction does not match germline at one end; this may be a read error.

The TCR beta CDR3 regions underwent amplification using RNA transcripts as the source. The study used the HTBI primer set for a first-round RT-PCR of the TCR CDR3. MiXCR, run by TCRdb on the multiplex PCR reads, gives a single entry per CDR3 protein. The table includes roughly 700,000 distinct CDR3 sequences, approximately 14% detected once. The receptor's source is a woman aged 18-35 years with Graves' hyperthyroidism. The specimen was blood.

Here the CDR3 reads CAGSQYEQYF. The CDR3 DNA reads TGTGCCGGCAGTCAGTACGAGCAGTACTTC. The rearrangement uses TRBV6-4 and TRBJ2-7; no firm D call. Per the germline V gene, CDR1 is MRHNA and CDR2 is SNTAGT. There are 10 residues in the CDR3.